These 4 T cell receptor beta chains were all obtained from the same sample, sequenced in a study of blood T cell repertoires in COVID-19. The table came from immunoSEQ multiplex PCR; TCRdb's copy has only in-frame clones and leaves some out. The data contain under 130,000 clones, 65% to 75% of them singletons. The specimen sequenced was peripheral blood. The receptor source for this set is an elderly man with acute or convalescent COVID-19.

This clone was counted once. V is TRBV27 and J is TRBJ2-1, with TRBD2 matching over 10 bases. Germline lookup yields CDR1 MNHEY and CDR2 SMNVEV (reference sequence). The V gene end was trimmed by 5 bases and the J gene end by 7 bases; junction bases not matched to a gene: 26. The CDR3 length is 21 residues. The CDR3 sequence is CASSTTLPSGRIVGPQNEQFF. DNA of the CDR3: TGTGCCAGCAGTACCACCTTACCTAGCGGGAGAATCGTTGGACCGCAGAATGAGCAGTTCTTC.

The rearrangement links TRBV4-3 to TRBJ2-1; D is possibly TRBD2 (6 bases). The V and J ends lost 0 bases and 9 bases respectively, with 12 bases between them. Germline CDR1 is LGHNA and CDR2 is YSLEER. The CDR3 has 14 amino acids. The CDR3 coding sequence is TGCGCCAGCAGCCAAGACGGGATGGGAGGTGAGCAGTTCTTC. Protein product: CASSQDGMGGEQFF.

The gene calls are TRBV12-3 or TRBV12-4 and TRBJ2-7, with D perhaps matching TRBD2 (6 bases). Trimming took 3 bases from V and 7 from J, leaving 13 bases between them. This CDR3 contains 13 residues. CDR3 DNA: TGTGCCAGCAGTTTGTGGGAGGATGCGGAGCAGTACTTC. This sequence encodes CASSLWEDAEQYF.

The CDR3 nucleotides read TGCGCCAGCAGCCAAGAGGGTTCAGGGAACATTCAGTACTTC. Amino acid sequence: CASSQEGSGNIQYF. This rearrangement joins TRBV4-3 to TRBJ2-4; D perhaps matches TRBD1 (5 bases). CDR1 and CDR2 from the germline V gene are LGHNA and YSLEER. There are 14 residues in the CDR3. The germline V and J ends were trimmed by 0 bases and 7 bases, with 10 bases remaining between them.